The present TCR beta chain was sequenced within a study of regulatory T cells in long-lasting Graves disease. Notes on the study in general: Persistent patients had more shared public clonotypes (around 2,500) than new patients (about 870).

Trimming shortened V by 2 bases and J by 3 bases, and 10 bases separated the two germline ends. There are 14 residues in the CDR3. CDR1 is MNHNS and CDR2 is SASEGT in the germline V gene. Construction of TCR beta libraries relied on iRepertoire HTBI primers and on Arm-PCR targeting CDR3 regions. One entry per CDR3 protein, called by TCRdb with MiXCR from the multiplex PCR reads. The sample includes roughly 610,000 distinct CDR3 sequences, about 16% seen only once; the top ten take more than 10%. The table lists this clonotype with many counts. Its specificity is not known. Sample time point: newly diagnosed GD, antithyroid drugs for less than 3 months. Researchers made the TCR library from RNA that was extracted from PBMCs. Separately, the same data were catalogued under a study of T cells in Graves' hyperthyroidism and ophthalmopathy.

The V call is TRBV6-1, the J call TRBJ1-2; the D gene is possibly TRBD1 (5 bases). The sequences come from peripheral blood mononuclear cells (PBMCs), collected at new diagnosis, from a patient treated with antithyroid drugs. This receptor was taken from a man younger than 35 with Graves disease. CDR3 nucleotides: TGTGCCAGCAGTGAACCAACAGGTTACTATGGCTACACCTTC. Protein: CASSEPTGYYGYTF.